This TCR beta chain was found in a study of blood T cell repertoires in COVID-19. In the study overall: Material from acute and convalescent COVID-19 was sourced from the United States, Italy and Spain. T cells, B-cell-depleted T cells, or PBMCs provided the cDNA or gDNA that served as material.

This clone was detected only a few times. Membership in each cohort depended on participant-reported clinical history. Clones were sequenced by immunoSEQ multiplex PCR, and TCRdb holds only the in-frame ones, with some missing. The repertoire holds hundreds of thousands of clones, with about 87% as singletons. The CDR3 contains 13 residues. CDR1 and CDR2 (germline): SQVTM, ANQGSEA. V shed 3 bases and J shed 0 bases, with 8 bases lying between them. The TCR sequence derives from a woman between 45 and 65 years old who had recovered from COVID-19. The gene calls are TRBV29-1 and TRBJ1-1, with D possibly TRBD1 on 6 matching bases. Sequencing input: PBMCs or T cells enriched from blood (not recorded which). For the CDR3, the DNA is TGCAGCGTTGAGGACAGCATGAACACTGAAGCTTTCTTT. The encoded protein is CSVEDSMNTEAFF.